Below are 20 T cell receptor beta chains sequenced from a single sample in a study of cytomegalovirus exposure and HLA in healthy donors. PCR amplification relied on 60 Vbeta primers (plus 13 Jbeta primers). TCRdb's copy holds only in-frame clones and misses some; the assay was immunoSEQ multiplex PCR. The table has 100,000 to 150,000 clones, approximately 74% seen once. The sample comprised PBMCs. Receptor source: a man aged 35 to 55 in good health and CMV-seropositive.

The chain employs TRBV28 and TRBJ1-5, with D maybe TRBD1 (6 bases). Trimming shortened V by 6 bases and J by 7 bases, and 16 bases separated the two germline ends. The CDR3 has 14 amino acids. Germline V CDR1 and CDR2: MDHEN, SYDVKM. The CDR3, as DNA: TGTGCCAGCAGAGGGGCAGGGGCTAGGCAGCCCCAGCATTTT. This sequence encodes CASRGAGARQPQHF.

The chain links TRBV19 to TRBJ1-6; the D is unclear. The CDR3 consists of 15 residues. Germline V lookup: CDR1 LNHDA, CDR2 SQIVND (reference sequence). Between the trimmed V and J ends, which lost 7 bases and 7 bases, there was a span of 17 bases. The CDR3 DNA follows: TGTGCCAGTATGGTCGAAGACCGAGGGAATTCACCCCTCCACTTT. It translates to CASMVEDRGNSPLHF. Full variable domain (outside the CDR3, taken from reference TRBV19 and TRBJ1-6): DGGITQSPKYLFRKEGQNVTLSCEQNLNHDAMYWYRQDPGQGLRLIYYSQIVNDFQKGDIAEGYSVSREKKESFPLTVTSAQKNPTAFYLCASMVEDRGNSPLHFGNGTRLTVT.

CDR3 region: CASSDLAGPYEQYF. CDR3 nucleotide sequence: TGCGCCAGCAGTGACCTAGCGGGCCCATACGAGCAGTACTTC. The J gene is TRBJ2-7, the V gene TRBV10-1, with 8 bases matching TRBD2. Germline trimming cut 3 bases from V and 4 bases from J; bases unmatched to any gene: 5. Germline CDR1 and CDR2: WNHNN and SYGVQD (reference sequence). This CDR3 contains 14 residues.

The gene calls are TRBV5-4 and TRBJ2-7; D ambiguous. With 2 bases removed from V and 2 bases from J, the gap between germline ends came to 11 bases. This CDR3 contains 14 residues. CDR1 is SGHNT, CDR2 YYREEE, per germline (reference sequence). The CDR3 nucleotides read TGTGCCAGCAGCTTTAATAACAGAGCCTACGAGCAGTACTTC. Its protein is CASSFNNRAYEQYF. The complete variable domain, with remaining parts taken from reference TRBV5-4 and TRBJ2-7, reads ETGVTQSPTHLIKTRGQQVTLRCSSQSGHNTVSWYQQALGQGPQFIFQYYREEENGRGNFPPRFSGLQFPNYSSELNVNALELDDSALYLCASSFNNRAYEQYFGPGTRLTVT.

The rearrangement joins TRBV2 to TRBJ2-7, with 7 bases fitting TRBD1. There are 14 residues in the CDR3. V was clipped by 6 bases and J by 2 bases; unmatched bases: 7. The germline CDR1 and CDR2 sequences are SNHLY and FYNNEI. The DNA for the CDR3 is TGTGCCAGCAGGCTGACAGGGTCTACCTACGAGCAGTACTTC. Translation gives CASRLTGSTYEQYF.

This rearrangement joins TRBV9 to TRBJ2-7, with 7 bases that match TRBD2. V shed 4 bases, J shed 3 bases, and the junction held 10 bases outside the gene matches. CDR1 and CDR2 (germline): SGDLS, YYNGEE. This CDR3 spans 15 amino acids. This CDR3 is CASSPRSGGDYEQYF. CDR3 nucleotide sequence: TGTGCCAGCAGCCCGCGGTCGGGAGGAGACTACGAGCAGTACTTC.

V gene TRBV6-4 combines with J gene TRBJ2-1; D unresolved. V was trimmed by 2 bases and J by 4 bases, leaving 15 bases between them. The V gene's germline CDR1 is MRHNA and CDR2 SNTAGT. This CDR3 has 16 amino acids. CDR3 residues: CASSDIGVSAYNEQFF. The CDR3 region has the DNA TGTGCCAGCAGTGACATAGGAGTCAGTGCGTACAATGAGCAGTTCTTC.

This clone was seen a few times. The rearrangement uses TRBV27 and TRBJ2-7, with TRBD1 identical over 7 bases. The CDR3 has 14 amino acids. Germline trimming cut 6 bases from V and 3 bases from J; bases unmatched to any gene: 8. The germline V gene has CDR1 MNHEY and CDR2 SMNVEV (reference sequence). CDR3 sequence (DNA): TGTGCCAGCAGCCGTGCTGGACAGGACTACGAGCAGTACTTC. Residues: CASSRAGQDYEQYF.

This chain joins TRBV2 and TRBJ2-5; D remains ambiguous. Trimming took off 7 bases at V and 1 base at J, with 13 bases between the two ends. The CDR3 totals 14 residues. Germline lookup yields CDR1 SNHLY and CDR2 FYNNEI. The CDR3 region has the DNA TGTGCCAGCAAGCCTAGAACCCTCCAAGAGACCCAGTACTTC. It specifies CASKPRTLQETQYF.

The chain carries TRBV28 and TRBJ1-5, with 8 bases that match TRBD1. Trimming at V came to 6 bases and at J to 3 bases, leaving 13 bases not matched to a gene. The CDR3 is 17 residues long. Germline V gives CDR1 MDHEN, CDR2 SYDVKM. CDR3 in amino acids: CASSNQGALADNQPQHF. The CDR3 DNA reads as TGTGCCAGCAGCAACCAGGGGGCCCTGGCGGACAATCAGCCCCAGCATTTT.

Of note for this clone: Different DNA sequences within this sample yield the same CDR3. The chain uses TRBV6-5 and TRBJ2-7; TRBD1 aligns across 8 bases. The CDR3 is made up of 14 amino acids. The V and J ends lost 5 bases and 0 bases, in that order; junction bases with no gene match: 3. Germline CDR1 and CDR2: MNHEY and SVGAGI. The CDR3 bases are TGTGCCAGCAGTCGACAGGGGCTCTCCTACGAGCAGTACTTC. Its protein product is CASSRQGLSYEQYF.

The V call is TRBV5-4, the J call TRBJ2-7; D gene uncertain. CDR1 SGHNT and CDR2 YYREEE come from the germline V gene (reference sequence). With 1 base removed from V and 4 bases from J, the gap between germline ends came to 15 bases. CDR3 length: 15 residues. CDR3 nucleotide sequence: TGTGCCAGCAGCTTGAGAGATGGTTTTCCTTACGAGCAGTACTTC. It specifies CASSLRDGFPYEQYF.

The chain has TRBV6-1 and TRBJ1-5; 7 positions match TRBD1. This CDR3 contains 14 residues. The germline CDR1 and CDR2 sequences are MNHNS and SASEGT. The V segment lost 6 bases and the J segment 6 bases; nucleotides outside the gene matches: 8. CDR3 sequence (DNA): TGTGCCAGCAGGAGGGACAGTGGTTCTCAGCCCCAGCATTTT. Translation: CASRRDSGSQPQHF.

The J gene is TRBJ1-3, the V gene TRBV7-6; D remains unclear. The CDR3 is 16 amino acids. Trimming cost V 7 bases and J 0 bases, with 16 bases left between them. Germline V gene sequence: CDR1 SGHVS, CDR2 FNYEAQ. CDR3 sequence: CASTETPGDSGNTIYF. As DNA, the CDR3 is TGTGCCAGCACCGAAACTCCGGGAGACTCTGGAAACACCATATATTTT.

In DNA form, the CDR3 reads TGTGCCAGCAGTACGGGACAGCTGACGAACACCGGGGAGCTGTTTTTT. Protein: CASSTGQLTNTGELFF. This sequence joins TRBV27 and TRBJ2-2; 7 nucleotides line up with TRBD1. Looked up from germline, CDR1 is MNHEY and CDR2 is SMNVEV (reference sequence). V dropped 5 bases and J dropped 0; count of bases not matched to a gene: 6. The CDR3 sequence is 16 residues long.

This clone was recorded a few times. V and J are TRBV4-1 and TRBJ2-7; 8 nucleotides agree with TRBD1. Per the germline V gene, CDR1 is MGHRA and CDR2 is YSYEKL. Trimming at V came to 6 bases and at J to 0 bases, leaving 4 bases not matched to a gene. The CDR3 has 14 amino acids. In DNA form, the CDR3 reads TGCGCCAGCAGTGGGACAGGTAGCTCCTACGAGCAGTACTTC. This codes for CASSGTGSSYEQYF.

Only one count was recorded for this clone. V and J are TRBV2 and TRBJ2-2; TRBD2 matches at 8 bases. The ends lost 6 bases at V and 0 bases at J; junction bases unmatched: 6. This CDR3 spans 16 amino acids. Germline assignment: CDR1 SNHLY and CDR2 FYNNEI. The CDR3 loop is CASRRSSGSNTGELFF. The CDR3 bases are TGTGCCAGCAGAAGATCTAGCGGGTCGAACACCGGGGAGCTGTTTTTT.

The chain is built from TRBV19 and TRBJ1-3; TRBD1 matches 7 bases. V lost 8 bases and J lost 0; bases outside the gene matches: 7. Germline-derived CDR1 and CDR2 are LNHDA and SQIVND (reference sequence). This CDR3 region has 15 residues. CDR3 in amino acids: CASEIGTASGNTIYF. CDR3 coding DNA: TGTGCCAGTGAAATCGGGACAGCCTCTGGAAACACCATATATTTT.

The chain employs TRBV12-5 and TRBJ2-6; no definite D call. V was pared by 5 bases and J by 1 base, with 3 bases between. The CDR3 runs to 13 residues. From germline, CDR1 is LGHNT and CDR2 FRNRAP. The CDR3 DNA is TGTGCTAGTGGTCCTTCTGGGGCCAACGTCCTGACTTTC. This encodes CASGPSGANVLTF.

The chain employs TRBV16 and TRBJ1-4; no reliable D call. The CDR3 covers 14 residues. Deletions cut 4 bases from V and 0 bases from J, with 6 bases between. Germline-derived CDR1 and CDR2 are KGHSY and FQNENV. The CDR3 nucleotides read TGTGCCAGCAGCCCCCGGGCAACTAATGAAAAACTGTTTTTT. Encoded protein: CASSPRATNEKLFF.